The source of this T cell receptor (beta chain) is a study of T cells in Graves' hyperthyroidism and ophthalmopathy. CDR3 length: 16 amino acids. The trim removed 4 bases at V and 5 bases at J, leaving 10 bases unmatched. CDR1 and CDR2 (germline): MDHEN, SYDVKM. This clonotype was recorded many times. The source material, RNA transcripts, was used to amplify TCR beta CDR3 regions. The HTBI primer set served for first-round RT-PCR of the TCR CDR3. TCRdb processed the multiplex PCR reads anew with MiXCR; each CDR3 protein has one entry. Of hundreds of thousands of distinct CDR3 sequences listed, about a fifth are singletons.

The clonotype was recovered from a man younger than 40 with Graves' ophthalmopathy. The chain has TRBV28 and TRBJ2-3; the match to TRBD2 covers 9 bases. The specimen was blood. The CDR3: CASSSIAGVVRDTQYF. CDR3 sequence (DNA): TGTGCCAGCAGTTCTATAGCGGGAGTAGTCCGAGATACGCAGTATTTT.